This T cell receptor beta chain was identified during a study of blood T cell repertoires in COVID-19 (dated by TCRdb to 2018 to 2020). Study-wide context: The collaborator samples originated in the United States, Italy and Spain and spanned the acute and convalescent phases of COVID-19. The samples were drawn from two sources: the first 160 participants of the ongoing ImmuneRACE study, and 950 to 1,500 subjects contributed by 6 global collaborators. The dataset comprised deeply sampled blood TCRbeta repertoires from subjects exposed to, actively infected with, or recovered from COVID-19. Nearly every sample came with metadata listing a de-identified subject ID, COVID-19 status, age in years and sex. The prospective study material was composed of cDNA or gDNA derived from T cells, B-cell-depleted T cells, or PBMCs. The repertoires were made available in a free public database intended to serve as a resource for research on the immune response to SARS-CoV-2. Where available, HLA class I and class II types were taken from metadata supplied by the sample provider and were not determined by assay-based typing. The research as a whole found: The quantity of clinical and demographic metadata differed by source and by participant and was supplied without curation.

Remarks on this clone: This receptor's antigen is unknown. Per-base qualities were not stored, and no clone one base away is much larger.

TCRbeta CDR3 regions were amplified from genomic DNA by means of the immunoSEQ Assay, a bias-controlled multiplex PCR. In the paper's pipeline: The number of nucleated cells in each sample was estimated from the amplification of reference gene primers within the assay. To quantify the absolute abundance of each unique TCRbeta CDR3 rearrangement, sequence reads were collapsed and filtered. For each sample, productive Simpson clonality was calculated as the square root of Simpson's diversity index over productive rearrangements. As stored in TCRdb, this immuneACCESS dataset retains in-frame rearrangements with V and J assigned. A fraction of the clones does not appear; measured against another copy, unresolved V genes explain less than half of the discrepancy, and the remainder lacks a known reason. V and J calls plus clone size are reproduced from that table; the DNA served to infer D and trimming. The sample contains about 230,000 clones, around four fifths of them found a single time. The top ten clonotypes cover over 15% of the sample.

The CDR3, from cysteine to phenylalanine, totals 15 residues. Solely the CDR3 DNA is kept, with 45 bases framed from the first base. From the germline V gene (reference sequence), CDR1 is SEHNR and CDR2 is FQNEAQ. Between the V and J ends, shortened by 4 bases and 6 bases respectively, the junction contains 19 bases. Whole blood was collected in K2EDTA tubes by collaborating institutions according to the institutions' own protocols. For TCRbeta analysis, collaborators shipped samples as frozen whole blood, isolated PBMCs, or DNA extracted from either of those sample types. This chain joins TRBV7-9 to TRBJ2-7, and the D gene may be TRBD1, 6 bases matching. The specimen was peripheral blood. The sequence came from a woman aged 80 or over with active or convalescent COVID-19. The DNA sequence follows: TGTGCCAGCAGCTCCAGGGGTTACGGCCCACGCGAGCAGTACTTC. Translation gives CASSSRGYGPREQYF.